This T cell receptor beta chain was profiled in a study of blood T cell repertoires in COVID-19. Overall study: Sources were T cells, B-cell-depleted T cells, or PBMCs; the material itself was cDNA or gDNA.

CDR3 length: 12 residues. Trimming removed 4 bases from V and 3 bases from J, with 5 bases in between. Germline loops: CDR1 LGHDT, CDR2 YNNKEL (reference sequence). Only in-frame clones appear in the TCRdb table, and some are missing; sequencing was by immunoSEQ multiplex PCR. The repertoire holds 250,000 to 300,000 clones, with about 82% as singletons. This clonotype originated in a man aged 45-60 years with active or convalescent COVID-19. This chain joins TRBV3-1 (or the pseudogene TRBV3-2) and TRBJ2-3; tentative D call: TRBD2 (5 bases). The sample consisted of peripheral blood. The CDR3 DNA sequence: TGTGCCAGCAGCCTAGCGACAGATACGCAGTATTTT. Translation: CASSLATDTQYF.